The entry that follows covers one T cell receptor beta chain sequence. What it binds is not known. This sample was taken from a study of cytomegalovirus exposure and HLA in healthy donors. The PCR used 60 Vbeta and 13 Jbeta primers. Authors' analysis steps: Unique TCR beta chains totaled about 78 million in a later count, with some 10 million of them shared. The repertoire was sequenced with immunoSEQ multiplex PCR; TCRdb's copy has only in-frame clones and lacks some. The V and J calls and clone size come from that table; D and trimming were worked out from the DNA. The sample consists of about 200,000 clones, over 75% of them appearing once. Broader study findings: For most TCR beta V segments, an earlier analysis put the productive rate at about 90% or about 30% of the time.

CDR1 and CDR2 from the germline V gene are SGHDT and YYEEEE. Trimming cost V 4 bases and J 0 bases; bases outside gene matches: 9. The CDR3 is made up of 16 amino acids. Sequencing used PBMCs. The clonotype originates from a woman in her twenties or thirties in good health and CMV-seronegative. The chain uses TRBV5-6 and TRBJ2-5; 7 nucleotides match TRBD2. The CDR3 DNA reads as TGTGCCAGCAGCATAGCCTGGGGGGGGTACCAAGAGACCCAGTACTTC. Amino acid sequence: CASSIAWGGYQETQYF.